In its sample, the clone carrying this T cell receptor beta chain was seen many times. Time point of the sample: sample taken at primary tumor resection. In TCRdb, the 5' RACE reads were re-called with MiXCR into one record per CDR3 protein. Of some 55,000 distinct CDR3 sequences in the sample, about 6.3% were seen once. The sample comes from a study of spatial heterogeneity in lung cancer. The CDR3 is made up of 14 amino acids. CDR1 SGHNT and CDR2 YENEEA come from the germline V gene. V lost 5 bases, J lost 6 bases, and 17 bases lay in between. The TCR comes from a female donor with early-stage non-small cell lung cancer. This rearrangement joins TRBV11-3 to TRBJ2-7; perhaps TRBD2 as D (5 bases). Sample: PBMCs, taken at surgery. Here the CDR3 DNA reads TGTGCCAGCAGCCAAAGAGGGATAGCAGGCGAGCAGTACTTC. It yields the protein CASSQRGIAGEQYF.